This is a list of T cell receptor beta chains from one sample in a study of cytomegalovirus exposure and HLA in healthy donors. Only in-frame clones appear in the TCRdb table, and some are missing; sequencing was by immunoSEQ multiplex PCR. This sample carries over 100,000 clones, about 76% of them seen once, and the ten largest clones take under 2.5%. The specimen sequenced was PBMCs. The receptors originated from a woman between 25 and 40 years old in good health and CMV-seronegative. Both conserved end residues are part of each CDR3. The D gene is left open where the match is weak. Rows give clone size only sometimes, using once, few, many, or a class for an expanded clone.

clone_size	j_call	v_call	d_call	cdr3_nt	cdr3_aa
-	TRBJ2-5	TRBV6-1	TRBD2	TGTGCCAGTCGAAGGCCGGCTAGCGGGAAAGAGACCCAGTACTTC	CASRRPASGKETQYF
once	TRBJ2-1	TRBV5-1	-	TGCGCCAGCAGCCTTGGAGGCGGGACGCCATCAAATGAGCAGTTCTTC	CASSLGGGTPSNEQFF
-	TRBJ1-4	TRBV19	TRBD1	TGTGCCAGTCGAGGACAGGGTAGTACTAATGAAAAACTGTTTTTT	CASRGQGSTNEKLFF
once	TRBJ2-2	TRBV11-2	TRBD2	TGTGCCAGCAGCTTCATAGGACTAGCCGGGGAGCTGTTTTTT	CASSFIGLAGELFF
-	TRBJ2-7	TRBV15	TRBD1	TGTGCCACCTCCCCGGACAGGGGGCCTTACGAGCAGTACTTC	CATSPDRGPYEQYF
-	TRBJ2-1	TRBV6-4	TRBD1	TGTGCCAGCAGTCGCGAGACAGGGTTTGCCCTTGGAAACAGGGGTGAGCAGTTCTTC	CASSRETGFALGNRGEQFF
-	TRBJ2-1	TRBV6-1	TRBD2	TGTGCCAGCCGGACTAGCGGGAGATACAATGAGCAGTTCTTC	CASRTSGRYNEQFF
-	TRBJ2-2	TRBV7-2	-	TGTGCCAGCAGCTTGGCCAGGGCAAACACCGGGGAGCTGTTTTTT	CASSLARANTGELFF
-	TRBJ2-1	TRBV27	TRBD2	TGTGCCAGCAGTTTGAGACTAGCGGGGATCAATGAGCAGTTCTTC	CASSLRLAGINEQFF
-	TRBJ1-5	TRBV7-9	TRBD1	TGTTCCAGCAGTTCGACAGGGTCAAGCAATCAGCCCCAGCATTTT	CSSSSTGSSNQPQHF
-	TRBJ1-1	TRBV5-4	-	TGTGCCAGCAGCTTTTCGGGACACTTGAACACTGAAGCTTTCTTT	CASSFSGHLNTEAFF
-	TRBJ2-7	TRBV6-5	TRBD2	TGTGCCAGCAGTCCCTCCTGGACTAGCGGGACTCAGCAGTACTTC	CASSPSWTSGTQQYF
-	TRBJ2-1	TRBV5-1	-	TGCGCCAGCAGATCCCAGACAGCCAATGAGCAGTTCTTC	CASRSQTANEQFF
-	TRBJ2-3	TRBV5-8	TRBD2	TGTGCCAGCAGCCGGGAGGGCAGAACAGATACGCAGTATTTT	CASSREGRTDTQYF
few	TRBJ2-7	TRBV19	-	TGTGCCAGTAGTGGGGACAACTACGAGCAGTACTTC	CASSGDNYEQYF
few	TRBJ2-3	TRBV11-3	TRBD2	TGTGCCAGCAGCCCCCTAAAAGGGACTAGCGGCCCAGATACGCAGTATTTT	CASSPLKGTSGPDTQYF
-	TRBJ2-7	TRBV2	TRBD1	TGTGCCAGCAGTGAAGTGCGGACAGGTGATCCTTACGAGCAGTACTTC	CASSEVRTGDPYEQYF
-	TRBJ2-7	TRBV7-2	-	TGTGCCAGCAGCTTAGTAGCGTCCTACGAGCAGTACTTC	CASSLVASYEQYF
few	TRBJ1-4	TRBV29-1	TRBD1	TGCAGCGTCGGGGGGACAGGGGGTGAAAAACTGTTTTTT	CSVGGTGGEKLFF
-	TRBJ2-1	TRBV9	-	TGTGCCAGCAGCGTAAGACCGGAGAGCTATGAGCAGTTCTTC	CASSVRPESYEQFF
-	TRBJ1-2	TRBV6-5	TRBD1	TGTGCCAGCAGGCGAGGACAGGCTGCCCTCGATGGCTACACCTTC	CASRRGQAALDGYTF
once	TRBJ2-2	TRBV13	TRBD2	TGTGCCAGCAGCTTAGGCCTGAGCGGGAGTAAGAACACCGGGGAGCTGTTTTTT	CASSLGLSGSKNTGELFF
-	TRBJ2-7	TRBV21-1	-	TGTGCCAGCAGAAATCTAGCGGGAGGTGACTACGAGCAGTACTTC	CASRNLAGGDYEQYF
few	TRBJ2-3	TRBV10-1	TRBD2	TGCGCCAGCAGCGTAGCGGGAGGGCCCGCAGATACGCAGTATTTT	CASSVAGGPADTQYF
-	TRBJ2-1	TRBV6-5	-	TGTGCCAGCAGCCTCGTCAGCTCCTACAATGAGCAGTTCTTC	CASSLVSSYNEQFF
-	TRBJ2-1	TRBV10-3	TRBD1	TGTGCCATCAGTGAGGGACAGGGCGATGAGCAGTTCTTC	CAISEGQGDEQFF
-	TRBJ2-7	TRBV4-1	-	TGCGCCAGCAGCCGAGCTGACAGCCACGAGCAGTACTTC	CASSRADSHEQYF
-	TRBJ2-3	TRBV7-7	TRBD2	TGTGCCAGCAGCTTCCGGGCGGGGGGCACAGATACGCAGTATTTT	CASSFRAGGTDTQYF
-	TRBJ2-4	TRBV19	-	TGTGCCAGTAGTTCTCCCGGACTAGCCAAAAACATTCAGTACTTC	CASSSPGLAKNIQYF
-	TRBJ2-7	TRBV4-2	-	TGTGCCAGCAGCCATGGCGGGCCGACCTACGAGCAGTACTTC	CASSHGGPTYEQYF
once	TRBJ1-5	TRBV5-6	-	TGTGCCAGCACCCCGTGTGGGGGGGCTGGCAATCAGCCCCAGCATTTT	CASTPCGGAGNQPQHF
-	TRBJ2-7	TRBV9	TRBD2	TGTGCCAGCAGCGTAGGGGGCGGGAGAACCTACGAGCAGTACTTC	CASSVGGGRTYEQYF
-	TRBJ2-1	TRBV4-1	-	TGCGCCAGCAGCCAAGTTGGCGGAGGAGGCTACAATGAGCAGTTCTTC	CASSQVGGGGYNEQFF
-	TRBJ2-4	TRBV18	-	TGTGCCAGCTCAGAGGACAGTTTAGCCAAAAACATTCAGTACTTC	CASSEDSLAKNIQYF
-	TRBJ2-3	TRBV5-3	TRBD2	TGTGCCAGAAGCTTGGTGGTCCCCGCGGGACTAGACGGTGATACGCAGTATTTT	CARSLVVPAGLDGDTQYF
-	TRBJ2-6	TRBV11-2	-	TGTGCCAGCACCTCTTTGTCTGGGGCCAACGTCCTGACTTTC	CASTSLSGANVLTF
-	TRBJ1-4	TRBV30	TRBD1	TGTGCCTGGAGTCCCCACAGGGGTACTAATGAAAAACTGTTTTTT	CAWSPHRGTNEKLFF
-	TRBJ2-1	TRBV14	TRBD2	TGTGCCAGCAGCCAAGAGCGTCTAGCGGTGTTCTTC	CASSQERLAVFF